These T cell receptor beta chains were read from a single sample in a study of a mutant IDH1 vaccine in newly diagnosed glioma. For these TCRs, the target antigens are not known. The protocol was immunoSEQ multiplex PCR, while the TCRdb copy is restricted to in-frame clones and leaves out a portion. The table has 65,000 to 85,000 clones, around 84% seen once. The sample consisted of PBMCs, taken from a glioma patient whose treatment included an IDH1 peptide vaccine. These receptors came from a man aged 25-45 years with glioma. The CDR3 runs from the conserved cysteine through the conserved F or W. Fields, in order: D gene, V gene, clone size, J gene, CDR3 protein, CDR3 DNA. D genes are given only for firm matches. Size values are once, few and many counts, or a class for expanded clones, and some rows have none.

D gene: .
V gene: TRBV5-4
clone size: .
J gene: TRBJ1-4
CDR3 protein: CASSHRDLGEKLFF
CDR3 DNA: TGTGCCAGCAGCCACAGGGACCTAGGGGAAAAACTGTTTTTT

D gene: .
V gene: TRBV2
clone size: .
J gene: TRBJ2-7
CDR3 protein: CASSEGPGGKQYF
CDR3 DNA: TGTGCCAGCAGTGAGGGTCCGGGTGGGAAGCAGTACTTC

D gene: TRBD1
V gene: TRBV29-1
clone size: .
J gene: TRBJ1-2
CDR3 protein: CSTGVGGYTF
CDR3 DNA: TGCAGCACAGGGGTAGGCGGCTACACCTTC

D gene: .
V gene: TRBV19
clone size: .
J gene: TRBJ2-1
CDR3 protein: CASSPSRQNNEQFF
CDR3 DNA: TGTGCCAGTAGTCCTTCCCGACAGAACAATGAGCAGTTCTTC

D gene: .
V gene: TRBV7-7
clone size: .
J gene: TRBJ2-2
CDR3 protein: CASSLEGLDGELFF
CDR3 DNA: TGTGCCAGCAGCTTAGAAGGCCTGGACGGGGAGCTGTTTTTT

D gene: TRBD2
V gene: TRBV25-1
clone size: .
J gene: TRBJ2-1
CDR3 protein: CASSALLAGGRYEQFF
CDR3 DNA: TGTGCCAGCAGTGCCTTACTAGCGGGAGGGCGGTATGAGCAGTTCTTC

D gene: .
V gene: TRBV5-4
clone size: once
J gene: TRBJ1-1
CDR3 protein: CASSLDRPPLLGRTSEAFF
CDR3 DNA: TGTGCCAGCAGCTTGGACAGACCCCCCCTATTGGGTCGAACGAGTGAAGCTTTCTTT

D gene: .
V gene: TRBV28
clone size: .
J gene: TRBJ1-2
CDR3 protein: CASSLSPFSGVFYGYTF
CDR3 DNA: TGTGCCAGCAGTTTAAGCCCTTTTAGCGGGGTTTTCTATGGCTACACCTTC

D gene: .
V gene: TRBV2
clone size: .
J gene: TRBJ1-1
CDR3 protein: CASSLPRTVNTEAFF
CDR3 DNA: TGTGCCAGCAGTTTACCCCGGACGGTGAACACTGAAGCTTTCTTT

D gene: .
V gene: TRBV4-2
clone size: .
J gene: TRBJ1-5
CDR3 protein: CASSQNLGVSNQPQHF
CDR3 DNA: TGTGCCAGCAGCCAAAACCTTGGGGTTAGCAATCAGCCCCAGCATTTT

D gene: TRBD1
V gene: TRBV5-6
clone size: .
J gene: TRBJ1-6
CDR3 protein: CASSRGIPGGVRNSPLHF
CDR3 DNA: TGTGCCAGCAGCCGGGGGATACCAGGGGGCGTAAGAAATTCACCCCTCCACTTT

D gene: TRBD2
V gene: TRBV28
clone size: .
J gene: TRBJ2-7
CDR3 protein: CASSLSGGYEQYF
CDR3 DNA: TGTGCCAGCAGTTTAAGCGGGGGCTACGAGCAGTACTTC

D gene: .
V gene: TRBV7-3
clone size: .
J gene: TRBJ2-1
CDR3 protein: CASSLKSGTYGNNEQFF
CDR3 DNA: TGTGCCAGCAGCTTAAAATCCGGGACCTACGGAAACAATGAGCAGTTCTTC

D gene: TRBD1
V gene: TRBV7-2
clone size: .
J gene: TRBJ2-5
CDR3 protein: CASSLIQGAQETQYF
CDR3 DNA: TGTGCCAGCAGCCTGATACAGGGGGCCCAAGAGACCCAGTACTTC

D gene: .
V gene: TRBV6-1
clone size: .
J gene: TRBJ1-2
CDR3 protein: CASSDTGQSYGYTF
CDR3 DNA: TGTGCCAGCAGTGATACTGGACAGAGCTATGGCTACACCTTC

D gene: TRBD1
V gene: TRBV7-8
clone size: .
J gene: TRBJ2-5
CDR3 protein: CASNLWRDRTQETQYF
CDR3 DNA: TGTGCCAGCAACTTATGGCGGGACAGGACGCAAGAGACCCAGTACTTC

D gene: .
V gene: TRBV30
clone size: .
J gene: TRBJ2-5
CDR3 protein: CAWSVGVGGETQYF
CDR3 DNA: TGTGCCTGGAGTGTTGGGGTTGGGGGGGAGACCCAGTACTTC

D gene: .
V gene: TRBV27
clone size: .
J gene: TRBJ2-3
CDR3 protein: CASKMTEPSTDTQYF
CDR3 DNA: TGTGCCAGCAAAATGACTGAGCCTAGCACAGATACGCAGTATTTT

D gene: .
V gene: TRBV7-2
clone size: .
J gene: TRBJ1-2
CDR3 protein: CASSMDRYGGYTF
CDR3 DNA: TGTGCCAGCAGCATGGACCGTTACGGAGGCTACACCTTC

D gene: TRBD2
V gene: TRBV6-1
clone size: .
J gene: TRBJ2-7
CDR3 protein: CASNPVSGRAYEQYF
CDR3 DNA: TGTGCCAGCAACCCTGTGAGCGGGAGGGCCTACGAGCAGTACTTC

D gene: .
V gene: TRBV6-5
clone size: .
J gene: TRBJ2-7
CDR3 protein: CASSRVDGYEQYF
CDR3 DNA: TGTGCCAGCAGTCGTGTGGACGGATACGAGCAGTACTTC

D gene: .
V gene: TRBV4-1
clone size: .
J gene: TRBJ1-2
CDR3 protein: CASSQERPGRAYGYTF
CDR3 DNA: TGCGCCAGCAGCCAAGAACGCCCAGGTAGGGCCTATGGCTACACCTTC

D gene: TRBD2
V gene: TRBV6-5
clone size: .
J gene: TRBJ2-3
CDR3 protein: CASSYSASGRTQYF
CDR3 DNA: TGTGCCAGCAGTTACTCGGCTAGCGGGAGGACGCAGTATTTT

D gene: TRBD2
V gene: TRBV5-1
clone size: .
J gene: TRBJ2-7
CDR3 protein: CASSRTSGRAYEQYF
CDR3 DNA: TGCGCCAGCAGCCGTACTAGCGGGAGGGCCTACGAGCAGTACTTC

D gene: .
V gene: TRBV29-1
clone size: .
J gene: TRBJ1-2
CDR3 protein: CSVHSTGYTF
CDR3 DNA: TGCAGCGTCCACTCGACCGGCTACACCTTC

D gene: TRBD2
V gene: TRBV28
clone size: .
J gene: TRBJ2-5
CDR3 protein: CASSPGLAGVETQYF
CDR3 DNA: TGTGCCAGCAGCCCGGGACTAGCGGGAGTAGAGACCCAGTACTTC

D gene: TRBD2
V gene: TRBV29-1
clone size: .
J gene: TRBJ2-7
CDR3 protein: CSVTGGAVLYEQYF
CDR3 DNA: TGCAGCGTAACGGGGGGGGCGGTTCTTTACGAGCAGTACTTC

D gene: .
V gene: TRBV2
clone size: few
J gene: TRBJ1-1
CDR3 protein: CASSVYSGTEAFF
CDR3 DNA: TGTGCCAGCAGCGTGTATTCCGGGACAGAAGCTTTCTTT

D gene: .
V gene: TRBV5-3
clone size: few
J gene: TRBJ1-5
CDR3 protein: CARSLEGVNQPQHF
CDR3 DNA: TGTGCCAGAAGCTTAGAGGGGGTCAATCAGCCCCAGCATTTT

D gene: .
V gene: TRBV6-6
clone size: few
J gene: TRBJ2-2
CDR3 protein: CATSEGDTGELFF
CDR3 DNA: TGTGCCACCTCGGAGGGGGACACCGGGGAGCTGTTTTTT

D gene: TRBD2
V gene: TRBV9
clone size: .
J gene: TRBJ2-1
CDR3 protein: CASGRGTSGDNEQFF
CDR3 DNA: TGTGCCAGCGGGAGAGGGACTAGCGGGGACAATGAGCAGTTCTTC

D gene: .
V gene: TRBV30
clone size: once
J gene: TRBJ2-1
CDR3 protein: CAWSVPRGAADHNEQFF
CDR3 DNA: TGTGCCTGGAGTGTCCCCCGGGGGGCTGCCGATCACAATGAGCAGTTCTTC

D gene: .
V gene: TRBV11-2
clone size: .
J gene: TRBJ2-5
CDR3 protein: CASSLEGQGAQYF
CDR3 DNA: TGTGCCAGCAGCTTAGAGGGCCAAGGGGCCCAGTACTTC

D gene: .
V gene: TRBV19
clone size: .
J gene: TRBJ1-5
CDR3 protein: CASSIMVYSNQPQHF
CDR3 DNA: TGTGCCAGTAGTATCATGGTTTATAGCAATCAGCCCCAGCATTTT

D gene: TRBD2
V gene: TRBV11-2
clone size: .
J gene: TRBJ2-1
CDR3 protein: CASSYGLAGYEQFF
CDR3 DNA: TGTGCCAGCAGCTACGGACTAGCGGGCTATGAGCAGTTCTTC

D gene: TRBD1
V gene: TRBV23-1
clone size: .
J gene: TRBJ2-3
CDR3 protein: CASSHLLPWTGDTQYF
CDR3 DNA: TGCGCCAGCAGTCATCTATTACCCTGGACAGGCGATACGCAGTATTTT

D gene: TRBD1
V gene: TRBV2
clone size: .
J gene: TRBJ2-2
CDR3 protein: CASSEGTGIGELFF
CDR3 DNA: TGTGCCAGCAGTGAAGGGACAGGTATCGGGGAGCTGTTTTTT

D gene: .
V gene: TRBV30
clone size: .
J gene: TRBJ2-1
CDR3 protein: CAWSTMLAVSYNEQFF
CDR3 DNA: TGTGCCTGGAGTACGATGTTAGCGGTATCCTACAATGAGCAGTTCTTC

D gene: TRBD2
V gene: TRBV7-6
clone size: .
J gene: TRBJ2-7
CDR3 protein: CASSSSERGYSYEQYF
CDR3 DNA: TGTGCCAGCAGCTCTTCGGAGCGGGGATACTCCTACGAGCAGTACTTC

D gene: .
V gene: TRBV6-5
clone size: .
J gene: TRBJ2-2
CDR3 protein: CASRLNTGELFF
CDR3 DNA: TGTGCCAGCAGACTGAACACCGGGGAGCTGTTTTTT

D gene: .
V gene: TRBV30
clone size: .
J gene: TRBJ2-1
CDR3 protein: CAWQGNYNEQFF
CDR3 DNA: TGTGCCTGGCAGGGAAACTACAATGAGCAGTTCTTC

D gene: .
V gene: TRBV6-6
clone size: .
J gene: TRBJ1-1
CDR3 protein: CASSYYGQRNTEAFF
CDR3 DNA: TGTGCCAGCAGTTACTATGGACAACGGAACACTGAAGCTTTCTTT

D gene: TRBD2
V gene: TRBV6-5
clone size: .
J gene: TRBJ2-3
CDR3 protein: CASSYGTRDTDTQYF
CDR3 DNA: TGTGCCAGCAGTTACGGGACTAGGGACACAGATACGCAGTATTTT

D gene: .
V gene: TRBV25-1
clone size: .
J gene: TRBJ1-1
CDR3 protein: CASSPRGVTEAFF
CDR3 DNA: TGTGCCAGCAGTCCACGGGGGGTGACTGAAGCTTTCTTT

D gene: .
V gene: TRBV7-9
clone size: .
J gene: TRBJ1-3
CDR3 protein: CASSGPVVAGNTIYF
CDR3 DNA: TGTGCCAGCAGCGGCCCCGTAGTGGCTGGAAACACCATATATTTT

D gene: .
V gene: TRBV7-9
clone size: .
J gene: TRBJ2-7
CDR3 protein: CASSLGWGVEQYF
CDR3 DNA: TGTGCCAGCAGCTTAGGGTGGGGAGTCGAGCAGTACTTC

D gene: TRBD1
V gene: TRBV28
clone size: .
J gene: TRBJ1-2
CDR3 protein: CASRRLPGQGFHLGYTF
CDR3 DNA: TGTGCCAGCAGGAGACTCCCGGGACAGGGGTTCCACTTGGGCTACACCTTC

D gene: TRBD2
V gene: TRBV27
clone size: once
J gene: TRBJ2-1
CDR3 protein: CASSLLAGASYNEQFF
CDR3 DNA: TGTGCCAGCAGTTTATTAGCGGGAGCCTCCTACAATGAGCAGTTCTTC

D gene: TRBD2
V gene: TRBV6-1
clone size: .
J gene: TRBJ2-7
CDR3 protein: CASSEALAVYEQYF
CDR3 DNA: TGTGCCAGCAGTGAGGCTCTAGCGGTCTACGAGCAGTACTTC

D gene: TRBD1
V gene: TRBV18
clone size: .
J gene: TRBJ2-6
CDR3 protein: CASSTDRGRASGANVLTF
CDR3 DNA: TGTGCCAGCTCGACCGACAGGGGGCGGGCCTCTGGGGCCAACGTCCTGACTTTC

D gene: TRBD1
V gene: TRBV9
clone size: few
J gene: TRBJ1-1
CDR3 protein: CASSGGTGGRTEAFF
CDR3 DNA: TGTGCCAGCAGCGGCGGAACAGGGGGGAGGACTGAAGCTTTCTTT

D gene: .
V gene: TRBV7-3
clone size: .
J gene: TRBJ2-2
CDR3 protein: CASSLTGDLTGELFF
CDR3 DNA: TGTGCCAGCAGCTTAACGGGGGACTTAACCGGGGAGCTGTTTTTT

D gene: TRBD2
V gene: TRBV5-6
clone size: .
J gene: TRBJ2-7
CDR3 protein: CASSLAGGLGSQYF
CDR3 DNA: TGTGCCAGCAGCTTGGCCGGGGGACTAGGTTCTCAGTACTTC

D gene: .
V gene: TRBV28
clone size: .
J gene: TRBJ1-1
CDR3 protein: CASSLWGSEAFF
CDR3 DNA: TGTGCCAGCAGTCTTTGGGGCTCTGAAGCTTTCTTT

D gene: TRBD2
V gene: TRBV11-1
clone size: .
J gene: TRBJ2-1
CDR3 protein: CASSLGGSGTLNEQFF
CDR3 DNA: TGTGCCAGCAGCTTAGGTGGTAGCGGGACCCTCAATGAGCAGTTCTTC

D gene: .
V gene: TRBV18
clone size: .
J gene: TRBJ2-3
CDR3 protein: CASSQEGQTDTQYF
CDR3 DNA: TGTGCCAGCTCACAGGAGGGACAGACAGATACGCAGTATTTT

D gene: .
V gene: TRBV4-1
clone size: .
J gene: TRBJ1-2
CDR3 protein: CASSQAPLTASYGYTF
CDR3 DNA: TGCGCCAGCAGCCAAGCGCCCCTGACGGCTAGCTACGGCTACACCTTC

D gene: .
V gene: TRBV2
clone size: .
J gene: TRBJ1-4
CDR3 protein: CASSDQGRGEKLFF
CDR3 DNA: TGTGCCAGCAGTGACCAGGGCAGGGGTGAAAAACTGTTTTTT